This is a list of T cell receptor beta chains from one sample in a study of cytomegalovirus exposure and HLA in healthy donors. TCRdb's copy holds only in-frame clones and misses some; the assay was immunoSEQ multiplex PCR. The sample table sets out some 70,000 clones. The sample was PBMCs. These receptor sequences come from a man aged 40-49 years in good health and CMV-seronegative. Both conserved end residues are part of each CDR3. The D gene is left open where the match is weak.

v_call: TRBV30
cdr3_length: 12
d_call: NA
j_call: TRBJ1-5
cdr3_nt: TGTGCCTGGAGCGTTTCTAATCAGCCCCAGCATTTT
cdr3_aa: CAWSVSNQPQHF

v_call: TRBV7-2
cdr3_length: 14
d_call: TRBD1
j_call: TRBJ2-1
cdr3_nt: TGTGCCAGCAGCCCCTGGACAGGGGAGAATGAGCAGTTCTTC
cdr3_aa: CASSPWTGENEQFF

v_call: TRBV11-2
cdr3_length: 15
d_call: NA
j_call: TRBJ1-1
cdr3_nt: TGTGCCAGCAGCTTAGATCGGTTAAATGCCCCTGAAGCTTTCTTT
cdr3_aa: CASSLDRLNAPEAFF

v_call: TRBV18
cdr3_length: 16
d_call: NA
j_call: TRBJ1-4
cdr3_nt: TGTGCCAGCTCACCACCGTCGGGGGGGGCTAATGAAAAACTGTTTTTT
cdr3_aa: CASSPPSGGANEKLFF

v_call: TRBV15
cdr3_length: 15
d_call: TRBD2
j_call: TRBJ2-7
cdr3_nt: TGTGCCACCAGCAGGATAGCGGGAGTCACCCACGAGCAGTACTTC
cdr3_aa: CATSRIAGVTHEQYF

v_call: TRBV10-3
cdr3_length: 14
d_call: TRBD1
j_call: TRBJ2-7
cdr3_nt: TGTGCCATCATGCGTGGGCAGGGGGCACGCGAGCAGTACTTC
cdr3_aa: CAIMRGQGAREQYF

v_call: TRBV5-4
cdr3_length: 17
d_call: NA
j_call: TRBJ2-2
cdr3_nt: TGTGCCAGCAGCGTGGAACTACTGATCTCGAACACCGGGGAGCTGTTTTTT
cdr3_aa: CASSVELLISNTGELFF

v_call: TRBV6-1
cdr3_length: 12
d_call: NA
j_call: TRBJ1-5
cdr3_nt: TGTGCCAGCAGTGACAGGGTTCAGCCCCAGCATTTT
cdr3_aa: CASSDRVQPQHF

v_call: TRBV28
cdr3_length: 13
d_call: NA
j_call: TRBJ2-3
cdr3_nt: TGTGCCAGCTCCTCTCAGGGCACAGATACGCAGTATTTT
cdr3_aa: CASSSQGTDTQYF

v_call: TRBV29-1
cdr3_length: 15
d_call: NA
j_call: TRBJ2-2
cdr3_nt: TGCAGCGGAAAGGCAGGGGCCCCTAACACCGGGGAGCTGTTTTTT
cdr3_aa: CSGKAGAPNTGELFF

v_call: TRBV28
cdr3_length: 14
d_call: NA
j_call: TRBJ2-5
cdr3_nt: TGTGCCAGCAGTATGGGACACCTCTCAGAGACCCAGTACTTC
cdr3_aa: CASSMGHLSETQYF

v_call: TRBV5-1
cdr3_length: 15
d_call: NA
j_call: TRBJ2-1
cdr3_nt: TGCGCCAGCAGCTTGGGACTAGGGACCTACAATGAGCAGTTCTTC
cdr3_aa: CASSLGLGTYNEQFF

v_call: TRBV5-1
cdr3_length: 17
d_call: TRBD2
j_call: TRBJ2-3
cdr3_nt: TGCGCCAGCAGCTTCGTAAGCGGGACTGGGGGCACAGATACGCAGTATTTT
cdr3_aa: CASSFVSGTGGTDTQYF

v_call: TRBV30
cdr3_length: 14
d_call: NA
j_call: TRBJ1-5
cdr3_nt: TGTGCCTGGAGTCTCGGGGAACCGGGCCAGCCCCAGCATTTT
cdr3_aa: CAWSLGEPGQPQHF

v_call: TRBV9
cdr3_length: 15
d_call: NA
j_call: TRBJ1-1
cdr3_nt: TGTGCCAGCAGCGTAGATCCGTTCTGGAACACTGAAGCTTTCTTT
cdr3_aa: CASSVDPFWNTEAFF

v_call: TRBV30
cdr3_length: 14
d_call: NA
j_call: TRBJ1-5
cdr3_nt: TGTGCCTGGAGCTGGACACATAGCAATCAGCCCCAGCATTTT
cdr3_aa: CAWSWTHSNQPQHF

v_call: TRBV28
cdr3_length: 15
d_call: TRBD1
j_call: TRBJ2-2
cdr3_nt: TGTGCCAGCAGGAAACAGGGGACCTACACCGGGGAGCTGTTTTTT
cdr3_aa: CASRKQGTYTGELFF

v_call: TRBV7-9
cdr3_length: 14
d_call: NA
j_call: TRBJ1-3
cdr3_nt: TGTGCCAGCAGCTCCCGGGAGTCTGGAAACACCATATATTTT
cdr3_aa: CASSSRESGNTIYF

v_call: TRBV5-4
cdr3_length: 16
d_call: TRBD1
j_call: TRBJ1-5
cdr3_nt: TGTGCCAGCAGCTTCCGCCGGGACAGGGGCCATCAGCCCCAGCATTTT
cdr3_aa: CASSFRRDRGHQPQHF

v_call: TRBV15
cdr3_length: 13
d_call: TRBD1
j_call: TRBJ1-1
cdr3_nt: TGTGCCACCAGCAGAGGGGGACAGGGGGAAGCTTTCTTT
cdr3_aa: CATSRGGQGEAFF

v_call: TRBV18
cdr3_length: 16
d_call: NA
j_call: TRBJ2-3
cdr3_nt: TGTGCCAGCTCACCACCGGGCCAGGGAAGCACAGATACGCAGTATTTT
cdr3_aa: CASSPPGQGSTDTQYF

v_call: TRBV2
cdr3_length: 12
d_call: NA
j_call: TRBJ1-2
cdr3_nt: TGTGCCAGCAGTGTAAGGAGCTATGGCTACACCTTC
cdr3_aa: CASSVRSYGYTF

v_call: TRBV6-1
cdr3_length: 13
d_call: NA
j_call: TRBJ1-5
cdr3_nt: TGTGCCAGCAGGGACACCCACAATCAGCCCCAGCATTTT
cdr3_aa: CASRDTHNQPQHF

v_call: TRBV6-5
cdr3_length: 12
d_call: NA
j_call: TRBJ2-2
cdr3_nt: TGTGCCAGCACCTCACGGGCCGGGGAGCTGTTTTTT
cdr3_aa: CASTSRAGELFF

v_call: TRBV7-2
cdr3_length: 15
d_call: TRBD1
j_call: TRBJ2-6
cdr3_nt: TGTGCCAGCAGCCGGACAGGGCCCGGGGCCAACGTCCTGACTTTC
cdr3_aa: CASSRTGPGANVLTF

v_call: TRBV15
cdr3_length: 16
d_call: NA
j_call: TRBJ2-5
cdr3_nt: TGTGCCACCAGCAGAGGGGACTCCGAGGCGCAAGAGACCCAGTACTTC
cdr3_aa: CATSRGDSEAQETQYF

v_call: TRBV4-3
cdr3_length: 14
d_call: NA
j_call: TRBJ2-7
cdr3_nt: TGCGCCAGCAGCCAAGATTCGTCCTCCTACGAGCAGTACTTC
cdr3_aa: CASSQDSSSYEQYF

v_call: TRBV6-6
cdr3_length: 14
d_call: NA
j_call: TRBJ2-7
cdr3_nt: TGTGCCAGCAGTTACTCCAGGCAGTCCTACGAGCAGTACTTC
cdr3_aa: CASSYSRQSYEQYF

v_call: TRBV2
cdr3_length: 15
d_call: NA
j_call: TRBJ1-1
cdr3_nt: TGTGCCAGCAGCGTCGAATTAAGGGGCTCGTCTGAAGCTTTCTTT
cdr3_aa: CASSVELRGSSEAFF

v_call: TRBV11-2
cdr3_length: 16
d_call: NA
j_call: TRBJ2-1
cdr3_nt: TGTGCCAGCAGCCGTCGGGGCGGGGCCGAAGGGAATGAGCAGTTCTTC
cdr3_aa: CASSRRGGAEGNEQFF

v_call: TRBV6-1
cdr3_length: 13
d_call: TRBD2
j_call: TRBJ2-3
cdr3_nt: TGTGCAGCGCGGGCGGGAGGAGGGGATACGCAGTATTTT
cdr3_aa: CAARAGGGDTQYF

v_call: TRBV6-1
cdr3_length: 13
d_call: NA
j_call: TRBJ2-7
cdr3_nt: TGTGCCAGCAGCGATATTAGCATGAATGAGCAGTACTTC
cdr3_aa: CASSDISMNEQYF

v_call: TRBV6-5
cdr3_length: 15
d_call: TRBD1
j_call: TRBJ1-2
cdr3_nt: TGTGCCAGCAGAGGACAGGGAACTTTCAACTATGGCTACACCTTC
cdr3_aa: CASRGQGTFNYGYTF

v_call: TRBV5-5
cdr3_length: 17
d_call: NA
j_call: TRBJ2-6
cdr3_nt: TGTGCCAGCAGCTTGGTTGCAGGGATGTCTGGGGCCAACGTCCTGACTTTC
cdr3_aa: CASSLVAGMSGANVLTF

v_call: TRBV27
cdr3_length: 15
d_call: TRBD2
j_call: TRBJ2-7
cdr3_nt: TGTGCCAGCAGTAACCGACTAGCGGCGTCCTACGAGCAGTACTTC
cdr3_aa: CASSNRLAASYEQYF

v_call: TRBV5-1
cdr3_length: 15
d_call: TRBD1
j_call: TRBJ1-5
cdr3_nt: TGCGCCAGCAGCTTGGCAGGGGGCAGGAGTCAGCCCCAGCATTTT
cdr3_aa: CASSLAGGRSQPQHF

v_call: TRBV7-2
cdr3_length: 13
d_call: NA
j_call: TRBJ1-5
cdr3_nt: TGTGCCAGCAATTGGGATGGAGGGCAGCCCCAGCATTTT
cdr3_aa: CASNWDGGQPQHF

v_call: TRBV5-4
cdr3_length: 12
d_call: NA
j_call: TRBJ2-1
cdr3_nt: TGTGCCAGCAGCCTCGCGGACAATGAGCAGTTCTTC
cdr3_aa: CASSLADNEQFF

v_call: TRBV7-6
cdr3_length: 15
d_call: TRBD1
j_call: TRBJ2-7
cdr3_nt: TGTGCCAGCAGCTTAGCCAAGGACAGGTTCTACGAGCAGTACTTC
cdr3_aa: CASSLAKDRFYEQYF

v_call: TRBV10-3
cdr3_length: 13
d_call: NA
j_call: TRBJ1-2
cdr3_nt: TGTGCCATCACCCCCGGGGTTAACTATGACTACACCTTC
cdr3_aa: CAITPGVNYDYTF

v_call: TRBV7-9
cdr3_length: 12
d_call: NA
j_call: TRBJ1-1
cdr3_nt: TGTGCCAGCAACCAAGACAGCTTGGAAGCTTTCTTT
cdr3_aa: CASNQDSLEAFF

v_call: TRBV7-6
cdr3_length: 14
d_call: NA
j_call: TRBJ2-1
cdr3_nt: TGTGCCAGCAGCTTATCGGGGGTGCTCTTAGGGCAGTTCTTC
cdr3_aa: CASSLSGVLLGQFF

v_call: TRBV11-2
cdr3_length: 12
d_call: NA
j_call: TRBJ2-3
cdr3_nt: TGTGCCAGCAGCTCGGGGAGATATACGCAGTATTTT
cdr3_aa: CASSSGRYTQYF

v_call: TRBV5-1
cdr3_length: 15
d_call: TRBD2
j_call: TRBJ2-2
cdr3_nt: TGCGCCAGCAGCTTGGTAACGGGGGGCACCGGGGAGCTGTTTTTT
cdr3_aa: CASSLVTGGTGELFF

v_call: TRBV7-2
cdr3_length: 15
d_call: TRBD2
j_call: TRBJ2-7
cdr3_nt: TGTGCCAGCAGCTTAGGGGGCGGGAGCGGCTACGAGCAGTACTTC
cdr3_aa: CASSLGGGSGYEQYF

v_call: TRBV25-1
cdr3_length: 14
d_call: TRBD1
j_call: TRBJ1-5
cdr3_nt: TGTGCCAGCAGTGAGACAGGGTACAATCAGCCCCAGCATTTT
cdr3_aa: CASSETGYNQPQHF

v_call: TRBV2
cdr3_length: 13
d_call: TRBD1
j_call: TRBJ2-7
cdr3_nt: TGTGCCAGCACCAGGACAGGAGCCTACGAGCAGTACTTC
cdr3_aa: CASTRTGAYEQYF

v_call: TRBV7-9
cdr3_length: 13
d_call: TRBD1
j_call: TRBJ2-7
cdr3_nt: TGTGCCAGCAGTCAAGAGGGGGCGGCCGAGCAGTACTTC
cdr3_aa: CASSQEGAAEQYF